Each of the 27 T cell receptor beta chains below was sequenced from the same sample in a study of beta chain features in type 1 diabetes. Sequencing targeted expressed TCRB transcripts, as all isolated RNA had been reverse transcribed. Measured with immunoSEQ multiplex PCR; TCRdb has only the in-frame clones, and not every one. In the table there are more than 350,000 clones, approximately 10% of which are singletons. The sample consisted of naive CD4+ T cells from blood. The receptors were gathered from a woman aged 18 to 35 in good health.

The chain employs TRBV2 and TRBJ1-6; maybe TRBD1 (6 bases). Germline V lookup: CDR1 SNHLY, CDR2 FYNNEI. CDR3 size: 13 residues. V lost 4 bases to trimming and J lost 9 bases, with 10 bases between them. CDR3 DNA sequence: TGTGCCAGCAGTGGTGACAGGCCTTCACCCCTCCACTTT. It encodes CASSGDRPSPLHF. Using reference TRBV2 and TRBJ1-6 for the parts outside the CDR3, the full variable domain is EPEVTQTPSHQVTQMGQEVILRCVPISNHLYFYWYRQILGQKVEFLVSFYNNEISEKSEIFDDQFSVERPDGSNFTLKIRSTKLEDSAMYFCASSGDRPSPLHFGNGTRLTVT.

This clone was recorded a few times. This chain uses TRBV5-1 with TRBJ2-1; D gene ambiguous. V lost 5 bases, J lost 0 bases, and 12 bases lay in between. Germline assignment: CDR1 SGHRS and CDR2 YFSETQ. The CDR3 spans 15 residues. The CDR3 DNA reads TGCGCCAGCAGACCTGACTTTAGCTCCTACAATGAGCAGTTCTTC. This encodes CASRPDFSSYNEQFF.

The V call is TRBV5-4, the J call TRBJ2-3; 8 nucleotides align to TRBD1. The CDR3 totals 16 residues. CDR1 and CDR2 from the germline V gene are SGHNT and YYREEE (reference sequence). With 2 bases clipped from V and 1 base from J, the junction kept 6 bases outside the gene matches. The DNA for the CDR3 is TGTGCCAGCAGCTTTGGCGGGACAGGTCGCACAGATACGCAGTATTTT. Amino acid sequence: CASSFGGTGRTDTQYF.

This clone has more than one count but fewer than ten. V usage is TRBV5-6 and J usage is TRBJ2-7, with 7 bases fitting TRBD1. The germline CDR1 and CDR2 sequences are SGHDT and YYEEEE. The CDR3 consists of 13 residues. The V gene end was trimmed by 6 bases and the J gene end by 1 base; junction bases not matched to a gene: 4. The CDR3 loop is CASNRQGSYEQYF. In DNA, the CDR3 is TGTGCCAGCAACAGACAGGGATCCTACGAGCAGTACTTC.

This clone was seen just once. V and J are TRBV6-5 and TRBJ2-5; D gene unclear. The CDR3 is 11 amino acids. Germline values: CDR1 MNHEY, CDR2 SVGAGI. Trimming removed 7 bases from V and 5 bases from J, with 8 bases in between. The CDR3 sequence is CASINRETQYF. The CDR3 DNA reads as TGTGCCAGCATCAATAGGGAGACCCAGTACTTC.

This clone was counted between two and nine times. J is TRBJ1-5 and V is TRBV28, with 11 bases fitting TRBD1. Germline CDR1 reads MDHEN; CDR2 reads SYDVKM. V was pared by 5 bases and J by 1 base, with 7 bases of the junction left unmatched. The CDR3 covers 17 residues. CDR3 protein: CASSPRGTGGSNQPQHF. The CDR3 nucleotides are TGTGCCAGCAGTCCCCGGGGGACAGGGGGAAGCAATCAGCCCCAGCATTTT.

The sample holds a few counts of this clone. The genes are TRBV5-1 and TRBJ2-4, with D perhaps given as TRBD1 or TRBD2 (5 bases each). The V gene's germline CDR1 is SGHRS and CDR2 YFSETQ. Between the trimmed V and J ends, which lost 3 bases and 6 bases, there was a span of 16 bases. This CDR3 has 15 amino acids. CDR3 region: CASSWTAGGTNIQYF. CDR3 nucleotides: TGCGCCAGCAGCTGGACCGCAGGTGGGACAAACATTCAGTACTTC.

This clone was found a few times. The J gene is TRBJ2-7, the V gene TRBV6-6; D is perhaps TRBD1 (5 bases). Germline CDR1 MNHNY, CDR2 SVGAGI (reference sequence). The CDR3 runs to 12 residues. Trimming stripped 6 bases from V and 5 bases from J, with 11 bases between. The CDR3 loop reads CASRPSRDEQYF. As DNA, the CDR3 is TGTGCCAGCAGGCCCAGCAGGGACGAGCAGTACTTC.

V and J are TRBV15 and TRBJ2-7; possibly TRBD1 or TRBD2 for D (5 bases each). The germline gives CDR1 LNHNV, CDR2 YYDKDF (reference sequence). V lost 5 bases and J lost 2, with 16 bases in between. This CDR3 has 15 amino acids. As DNA, the CDR3 is TGTGCCACCAGCGGTCGTCCGGGGCAGACCTACGAGCAGTACTTC. This gives the protein CATSGRPGQTYEQYF.

The rearrangement links TRBV29-1 to TRBJ2-1; the D gene is possibly TRBD1 (5 bases). Trimming removed 5 bases from V and 2 bases from J, with 10 bases in between. The length of the CDR3 is 13 residues. The germline V gene has CDR1 SQVTM and CDR2 ANQGSEA. For the CDR3, the DNA is TGCAGCGTTACACAGGCCGCCTACAATGAGCAGTTCTTC. Protein product: CSVTQAAYNEQFF.

The chain combines TRBV4-1 with TRBJ1-4; TRBD1 matches 7 bases. Germline lookup yields CDR1 MGHRA and CDR2 YSYEKL. The CDR3 contains 15 residues. Germline trimming cut 3 bases from V and 8 bases from J; bases unmatched to any gene: 9. This chain's CDR3 is CASSHLTGRGEKLFF. CDR3 coding DNA: TGCGCCAGCAGCCACCTGACAGGGAGGGGGGAAAAACTGTTTTTT.

This clone occurred a few times. The V and J genes are TRBV25-1 and TRBJ1-1, with a weak D call TRBD1 (6 bases). CDR3 size: 15 residues. CDR1 and CDR2 from the germline V gene are MGHDK and SYGVNS. V lost 4 bases and J 1 base, leaving 13 bases between the germline ends. In nucleotides, the CDR3 is TGTGCCAGCAGTGGACGGGGGGCTGGGAACACTGAAGCTTTCTTT. It yields the protein CASSGRGAGNTEAFF.

This clone turned up a few times. The genes are TRBV4-1 and TRBJ2-4, with 8 bases lining up with TRBD2. The V gene's germline CDR1 is MGHRA and CDR2 YSYEKL. V dropped 5 bases and J dropped 1; count of bases not matched to a gene: 13. CDR3 length equals 18 residues. CDR3 in DNA: TGCGCCAGCAGCGTAGGGCCCCAGCGGGGGTTCGCCAAAAACATTCAGTACTTC. It codes for CASSVGPQRGFAKNIQYF.

This clone has only a few counts. The J gene is TRBJ1-4, the V gene TRBV7-9; 7 bases align to TRBD1. Germline V lookup: CDR1 SEHNR, CDR2 FQNEAQ (reference sequence). J lost 0 bases, V lost 5 bases, and 3 bases had no gene match. This CDR3 region has 15 residues. CDR3 loop: CASSLGQTTNEKLFF. The CDR3 DNA is TGTGCCAGCAGCCTGGGACAGACAACTAATGAAAAACTGTTTTTT. Using reference TRBV7-9 and TRBJ1-4 for the parts outside the CDR3, the full variable domain is DTGVSQNPRHKITKRGQNVTFRCDPISEHNRLYWYRQTLGQGPEFLTYFQNEAQLEKSRLLSDRFSAERPKGSFSTLEIQRTEQGDSAMYLCASSLGQTTNEKLFFGSGTQLSVL.

The chain is built from TRBV7-9 and TRBJ2-1; TRBD2 matches 9 bases. Germline V gene lookup returns CDR1 SEHNR and CDR2 FQNEAQ (reference sequence). The CDR3 is made up of 16 amino acids. V dropped 2 bases and J dropped 4; count of bases not matched to a gene: 6. CDR3 in amino acids: CASSLLAGSRYNEQFF. The CDR3 DNA reads as TGTGCCAGCAGCTTACTAGCGGGATCTAGATACAATGAGCAGTTCTTC.

The CDR3 DNA sequence: TGTGCCAGCAGTGCAACAGGGGGTGCCGGGGCCAACGTCCTGACTTTC. Amino acid sequence: CASSATGGAGANVLTF. This rearrangement joins TRBV2 to TRBJ2-6, with TRBD1 identical over 8 bases. The CDR3 contains 16 residues. CDR1 is SNHLY and CDR2 is FYNNEI in the germline V gene. The junction had 6 bases not matched to a gene; V was cut back by 4 bases and J by 4 bases.

This clone has just a few counts. The chain couples TRBV19 to TRBJ2-5; the D is unclear. Germline V lookup: CDR1 LNHDA, CDR2 SQIVND (reference sequence). With 1 base removed from V and 5 bases from J, the gap between germline ends came to 8 bases. The CDR3 sequence is 13 residues long. CDR3 bases: TGTGCCAGTAGTATAGCGTTACTGGAGACCCAGTACTTC. It specifies CASSIALLETQYF. Full variable domain (missing parts from reference TRBV19 and TRBJ2-5): DGGITQSPKYLFRKEGQNVTLSCEQNLNHDAMYWYRQDPGQGLRLIYYSQIVNDFQKGDIAEGYSVSREKKESFPLTVTSAQKNPTAFYLCASSIALLETQYFGPGTRLLVL.

This sequence joins TRBV30 and TRBJ1-2; no definite D call. The germline V and J ends were trimmed by 4 bases and 2 bases, with 11 bases remaining between them. The CDR3 runs 13 residues. From germline, CDR1 is GTSNPN and CDR2 SVGIG (reference sequence). This chain's CDR3 is CAWTGRKNYGYTF. The CDR3 DNA reads TGTGCCTGGACGGGTCGCAAAAACTATGGCTACACCTTC.

For the CDR3, the DNA is TGTGCCAGCAGCTTAGTCGCCTCCTACGAGCAGTACGTC. This encodes CASSLVASYEQYV. The V call is TRBV7-6, the J call TRBJ2-7; the D is unclear. The germline gives CDR1 SGHVS, CDR2 FNYEAQ. CDR3 length equals 13 residues. With 1 base removed from V and 0 bases from J, the gap between germline ends came to 4 bases.

A few counts support this clone. The gene calls are TRBV7-2 and TRBJ1-2; D uncertain. The V end was cut by 1 base, the J end by 0 bases, with 9 bases between. The CDR3 has 15 amino acids. Germline CDR1 SGHTA, CDR2 FQGNSA. The CDR3 here is CASSLGQLSNYGYTF. CDR3 sequence (DNA): TGTGCCAGCAGCTTAGGCCAGCTATCTAACTATGGCTACACCTTC.

This clone was seen more than once but under ten times. The chain joins TRBV9 to TRBJ1-1; D remains unclear. The germline gives CDR1 SGDLS, CDR2 YYNGEE. V was clipped by 4 bases and J by 8 bases, with 18 bases between them. The CDR3 spans 14 residues. CDR3 residues: CASSIRPYTAEAFF. In DNA, the CDR3 is TGTGCCAGCAGCATACGGCCTTATACTGCCGAAGCTTTCTTT.

The chain employs TRBV2 and TRBJ1-6; D gene unclear. Germline assignment: CDR1 SNHLY and CDR2 FYNNEI. The CDR3 loop spans 13 amino acids. The germline V and J ends were trimmed by 3 bases and 4 bases, with 4 bases remaining between them. The CDR3 DNA is TGTGCCAGCAGTGACGGTTATAATTCACCCCTCCACTTT. The encoded protein is CASSDGYNSPLHF.

This clone came up a few times. CDR3 DNA sequence: TGTGCCAGCAGTTTAAGTATCTCCACCGGGGAGCTGTTTTTT. Amino acid sequence: CASSLSISTGELFF. This chain joins TRBV27 and TRBJ2-2; no reliable D call. Trimming pared 2 bases from V and 4 bases from J, leaving 8 bases between. The germline CDR1 and CDR2 sequences are MNHEY and SMNVEV (reference sequence). This CDR3 has 14 amino acids.

V is TRBV5-1 and J is TRBJ2-1; D call uncertain. Germline CDR1 is SGHRS and CDR2 is YFSETQ. V lost 1 base to trimming and J lost 6 bases, with 8 bases between them. This CDR3 has 13 amino acids. The CDR3 sequence: CASSLSLSNEQFF. The CDR3 nucleotides are TGCGCCAGCAGCTTGAGCTTGAGCAATGAGCAGTTCTTC.

This clone has only a few counts. The rearrangement uses TRBV18 and TRBJ1-2; 7 bases agree with TRBD1. This CDR3 is 14 amino acids long. CDR1 KGHSH and CDR2 LQKENI come from the germline V gene. V gave up 3 bases and J gave up 4 bases; unmatched junction bases: 5. The CDR3 region is CASSPESGGYGYTF. The CDR3 bases are TGTGCCAGCTCACCTGAGTCAGGGGGCTATGGCTACACCTTC.

V and J are TRBV28 and TRBJ1-1; maybe TRBD1 (5 bases). The CDR3 is made up of 11 amino acids. CDR1 and CDR2 from the germline V gene are MDHEN and SYDVKM. V lost 8 bases and J 11 bases, leaving 15 bases between the germline ends. The CDR3: CASLRGGVAFF. Written as DNA, the CDR3 is TGTGCCAGCCTTCGTGGGGGGGTCGCTTTCTTT.

The chain couples TRBV5-6 to TRBJ2-7, with 9 bases matching TRBD1. After removal of 4 bases from V and 5 bases from J, the junction contained 10 bases not matched to a gene. CDR1 and CDR2 from the germline V gene are SGHDT and YYEEEE. The CDR3 runs 15 residues. The CDR3 reads CASSPWDRELNEQYF. CDR3 sequence (DNA): TGTGCCAGCAGCCCCTGGGACAGGGAGCTCAACGAGCAGTACTTC.